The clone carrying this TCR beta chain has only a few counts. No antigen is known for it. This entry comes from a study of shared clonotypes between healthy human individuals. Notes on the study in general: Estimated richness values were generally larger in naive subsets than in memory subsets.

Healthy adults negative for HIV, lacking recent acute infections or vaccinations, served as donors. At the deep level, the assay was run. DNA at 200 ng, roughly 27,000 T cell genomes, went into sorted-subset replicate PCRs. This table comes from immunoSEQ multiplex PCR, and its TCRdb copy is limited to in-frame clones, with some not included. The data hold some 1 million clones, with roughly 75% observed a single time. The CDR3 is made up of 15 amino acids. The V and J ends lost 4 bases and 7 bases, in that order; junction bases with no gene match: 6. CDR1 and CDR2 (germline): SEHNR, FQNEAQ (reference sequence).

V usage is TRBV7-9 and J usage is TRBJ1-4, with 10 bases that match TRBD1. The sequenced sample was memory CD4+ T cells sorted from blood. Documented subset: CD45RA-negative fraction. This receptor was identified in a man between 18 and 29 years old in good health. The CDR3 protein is CASSSGQGDGEKLFF. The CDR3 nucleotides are TGTGCCAGCAGCTCCGGACAGGGGGATGGTGAAAAACTGTTTTTT.